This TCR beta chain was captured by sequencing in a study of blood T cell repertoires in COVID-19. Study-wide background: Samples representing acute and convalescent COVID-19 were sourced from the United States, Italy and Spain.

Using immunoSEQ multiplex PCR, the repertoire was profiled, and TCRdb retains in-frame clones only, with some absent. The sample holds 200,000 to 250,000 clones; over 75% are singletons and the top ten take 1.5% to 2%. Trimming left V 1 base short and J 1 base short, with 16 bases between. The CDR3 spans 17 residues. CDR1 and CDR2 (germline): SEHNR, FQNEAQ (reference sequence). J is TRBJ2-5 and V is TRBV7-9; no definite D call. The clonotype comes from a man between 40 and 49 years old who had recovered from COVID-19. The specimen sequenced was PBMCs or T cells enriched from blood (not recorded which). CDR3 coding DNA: TGTGCCAGCAGCTTAGAAATAGTAATCGGGTTCCAAGAGACCCAGTACTTC. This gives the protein CASSLEIVIGFQETQYF. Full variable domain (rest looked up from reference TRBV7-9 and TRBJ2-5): DTGVSQNPRHKITKRGQNVTFRCDPISEHNRLYWYRQTLGQGPEFLTYFQNEAQLEKSRLLSDRFSAERPKGSFSTLEIQRTEQGDSAMYLCASSLEIVIGFQETQYFGPGTRLLVL.